The 25 T cell receptor beta chains reported below all come from one sample, sequenced in a study of blood T cell repertoires in COVID-19. Profiled with immunoSEQ multiplex PCR; TCRdb holds only in-frame clones, not every one. The profile shows more than 100,000 clones, roughly 90% of them singletons. Input material: peripheral blood. The source of these receptors is a woman aged 55 to 70 with acute or convalescent COVID-19.

The chain combines TRBV20-1 with TRBJ2-5; no firm D call. Trimming removed 6 bases from V and 3 bases from J, with 5 bases in between. Germline assignment: CDR1 DFQATT and CDR2 SNEGSKA (reference sequence). The length of the CDR3 is 10 residues. The chain's CDR3 is CSAQEETQYF. The CDR3, as DNA: TGCAGTGCACAAGAAGAGACCCAGTACTTC.

V gene TRBV5-1 combines with J gene TRBJ1-3, with D possibly TRBD1 on 5 matching bases. The CDR3 covers 18 residues. V was pared by 0 bases and J by 0 bases, with 16 bases between. Germline V CDR1 and CDR2: SGHRS, YFSETQ. The CDR3 DNA is TGCGCCAGCAGCTTGGCCGGACACCCGGCCCTCTCTGGAAACACCATATATTTT. It is translated as CASSLAGHPALSGNTIYF.

A few counts support this clone. The CDR3 sequence is CASSDPGQGLLETQYF. CDR3 coding DNA: TGCGCCAGCAGTGATCCGGGACAGGGCTTGCTGGAGACCCAGTACTTC. V gene TRBV10-2 combines with J gene TRBJ2-5; TRBD1 aligns across 9 bases. Germline CDR1 is WSHSY and CDR2 is SAAADI. J was trimmed by 5 bases and V by 3 bases; bases with no gene match: 10. The CDR3 runs 16 residues.

J is TRBJ1-1 and V is TRBV11-2, with TRBD1 as a possible D gene (5 bases). This CDR3 comprises 14 residues. Germline V gives CDR1 SGHAT, CDR2 FQNNGV. V was shortened by 2 bases and J by 0 bases, with 7 bases between the two germline ends. The CDR3 loop is CASSLNRMNTEAFF. As DNA, the CDR3 is TGTGCCAGCAGCTTAAACAGGATGAACACTGAAGCTTTCTTT.

The rearrangement links TRBV6-4 to TRBJ1-1; no clear D gene. The CDR3 has 13 residues. Germline loops: CDR1 MRHNA, CDR2 SNTAGT. The V gene lost 0 bases and the J gene lost 11 bases, with 13 bases spanning the gap. The CDR3 region is CASSDSGLGEAFF. The CDR3 region has the DNA TGTGCCAGCAGTGACTCCGGCCTTGGAGAGGCTTTCTTT.

The rearrangement uses TRBV28 and TRBJ1-5; D is undetermined. Trimming took 6 bases from V and 4 from J, leaving 10 bases between them. CDR1 MDHEN and CDR2 SYDVKM come from the germline V gene. This CDR3 spans 13 amino acids. CDR3 DNA sequence: TGTGCCAGCAGCATCCCAGGTAATCAGCCCCAGCATTTT. Its protein product is CASSIPGNQPQHF.

This clone was counted once. J is TRBJ1-2 and V is TRBV30; the D gene is possibly TRBD1 (6 bases). Between the trimmed V and J ends, which lost 1 base and 11 bases, there was a span of 20 bases. The CDR3 runs 14 residues. Germline V CDR1 and CDR2: GTSNPN, SVGIG (reference sequence). CDR3 in DNA: TGTGCCTGGAGTGACGCGGGGGGCCGCAGGGTTTACACCTTC. Protein sequence: CAWSDAGGRRVYTF.

The rearrangement links TRBV14 to TRBJ1-4; 7 bases align to TRBD1. J lost 7 bases, V lost 5 bases, and 4 bases had no gene match. The germline CDR1 and CDR2 sequences are SGHDN and FVKESK. There are 13 residues in the CDR3. CDR3 nucleotides: TGTGCCAGCAGCAGACAGGGTGGTGAAAAACTGTTTTTT. Translation: CASSRQGGEKLFF.

The chain links TRBV2 to TRBJ1-1, with TRBD1 identical over 8 bases. Germline V gives CDR1 SNHLY, CDR2 FYNNEI. The CDR3 sequence is 15 residues long. Germline trimming cut 5 bases from V and 1 base from J; bases unmatched to any gene: 6. Here the CDR3 DNA reads TGTGCCAGCAGTTTCGACAGGGGTACGAACACTGAAGCTTTCTTT. It encodes CASSFDRGTNTEAFF.

The rearrangement links TRBV7-6 to TRBJ2-5; 8 nucleotides match TRBD2. The junction had 4 bases not matched to a gene; V was cut back by 3 bases and J by 1 base. The CDR3 is 15 amino acids. Germline V CDR1 and CDR2: SGHVS, FNYEAQ. As DNA, the CDR3 is TGTGCCAGCAGCTTGGGTAGCGGGATCCAAGAGACCCAGTACTTC. The encoded protein is CASSLGSGIQETQYF.

The V and J genes are TRBV15 and TRBJ2-5, with TRBD2 matching 8 bases. Germline-derived CDR1 and CDR2 are LNHNV and YYDKDF (reference sequence). The trim removed 3 bases at V and 5 bases at J, leaving 5 bases unmatched. The CDR3 sequence is 14 residues long. CDR3 sequence (DNA): TGTGCCACCAGCAGCTTAACGGGAGGGGAGACCCAGTACTTC. This codes for CATSSLTGGETQYF.

V and J are TRBV6-2 or TRBV6-3 and TRBJ2-4, with D tentatively TRBD2 (7 bases). CDR1 is MNHEY and CDR2 is SVGEGT in the germline V gene. Trimming stripped 0 bases from V and 9 bases from J, with 12 bases between. The CDR3 has 14 amino acids. CDR3 DNA sequence: TGTGCCAGCAGTTACTCTGGGGGCGGGGGCATTCAGTACTTC. It translates to CASSYSGGGGIQYF.

This clone has only one observation. The genes are TRBV28 and TRBJ2-3, with D perhaps matching TRBD2 (5 bases). V lost 2 bases to trimming and J lost 6 bases, with 15 bases between them. CDR3 length: 15 amino acids. Germline V gives CDR1 MDHEN, CDR2 SYDVKM. The CDR3 loop is CASSLIWTSADTQYF. CDR3 nucleotides: TGTGCCAGCAGTTTAATATGGACTTCTGCGGATACGCAGTATTTT.

The gene calls are TRBV29-1 and TRBJ2-3; possibly TRBD1 for D (6 bases). The CDR3 has 12 amino acids. Germline values: CDR1 SQVTM, CDR2 ANQGSEA. V lost 7 bases and J 1 base, leaving 9 bases between the germline ends. The CDR3 here is CSARTGTDTQYF. The CDR3 DNA reads as TGCAGCGCCCGGACAGGCACAGATACGCAGTATTTT.

The sample holds one count of this clone. The V gene is TRBV2, the J gene TRBJ1-5; possible D gene TRBD1, 6 bases. This CDR3 region has 15 residues. CDR1 and CDR2 from the germline V gene are SNHLY and FYNNEI. V was cut by 2 bases and J by 2 bases, with 10 bases left in between. The CDR3 region has the DNA TGTGCCAGCAGTGAACGGGCAGGGGGCAATCAGCCCCAGCATTTT. Encoded protein: CASSERAGGNQPQHF.

The chain links TRBV27 to TRBJ2-2; D remains ambiguous. Trimming took 5 bases from V and 6 from J, leaving 10 bases between them. Germline V gene data show CDR1 as MNHEY and CDR2 as SMNVEV (reference sequence). The CDR3 is 13 residues long. CDR3 bases: TGTGCCAGCAGTCATACGAGAGCCGGGGAGCTGTTTTTT. It specifies CASSHTRAGELFF.

This chain links TRBV27 with TRBJ2-1; 12 positions agree with TRBD2. Germline loops: CDR1 MNHEY, CDR2 SMNVEV (reference sequence). After removal of 6 bases from V and 4 bases from J, the junction contained 4 bases not matched to a gene. The CDR3 extends over 15 amino acids. Written as DNA, the CDR3 is TGTGCCAGCAGCGCGGGGACTAGCGGGTACAATGAGCAGTTCTTC. Its protein product is CASSAGTSGYNEQFF.

A few counts support this clone. CDR3 in DNA: TGTGCCAGCAGCCAAGGAATCGGGGATAGCGGGAGGGCTTGGACGCAGTATTTT. It codes for CASSQGIGDSGRAWTQYF. The J gene is TRBJ2-3, the V gene TRBV3-1 (or the pseudogene TRBV3-2); 11 positions match TRBD2. V lost 1 base and J lost 9; bases outside the gene matches: 15. The CDR3 has 18 residues. CDR1 is LGHDT and CDR2 is YNNKEL in the germline V gene (reference sequence).

The V gene is TRBV28, the J gene TRBJ1-4; D unclear. The germline V gene has CDR1 MDHEN and CDR2 SYDVKM. The CDR3 runs 12 residues. Between the trimmed V and J ends, which lost 5 bases and 7 bases, there was a span of 8 bases. CDR3 in DNA: TGTGCCAGCAGTGGGAGAGGTGAAAAACTGTTTTTT. Its translation is CASSGRGEKLFF.

The gene calls are TRBV4-1 and TRBJ1-1; 10 nucleotides agree with TRBD1. The CDR3 totals 13 residues. J gave up 12 bases and V 4 bases, and 8 bases lay outside the gene matches. CDR1 and CDR2 (germline): MGHRA, YSYEKL. The CDR3 DNA reads as TGCGCCAGCAGCCTAGCCGGGACAGGGGCCTCTTTCTTT. Protein sequence: CASSLAGTGASFF.

V and J are TRBV24-1 and TRBJ1-5, with a possible D match to TRBD1 (5 bases). The CDR3 is made up of 15 amino acids. Germline loops: CDR1 KGHDR, CDR2 SFDVKD. Trimming pared 2 bases from V and 2 bases from J, leaving 9 bases between. In nucleotides, the CDR3 is TGTGCCACCAGTGATTCAGGGAAAGGCAATCAGCCCCAGCATTTT. Translating it yields CATSDSGKGNQPQHF.

The chain couples TRBV15 to TRBJ2-6; D uncertain. The CDR3 totals 17 residues. Trimming removed 2 bases at V and 0 bases at J, with 11 bases between. CDR1 and CDR2 from the germline V gene are LNHNV and YYDKDF (reference sequence). CDR3 in DNA: TGTGCCACCAGCAGACCAGGCGCCCCCTCTGGGGCCAACGTCCTGACTTTC. Residues: CATSRPGAPSGANVLTF.

The count of this clone is one. V gene TRBV2 combines with J gene TRBJ1-4, with 7 bases matching TRBD1. Germline V gives CDR1 SNHLY, CDR2 FYNNEI. Unmatched junction bases numbered 9, after V lost 8 bases and J lost 6 bases. This CDR3 region has 14 residues. The CDR3 DNA reads TGTGCCAGCGGAGAGACAGGGCCCGATGAAAAACTGTTTTTT. Translating it yields CASGETGPDEKLFF.

The gene calls are TRBV9 and TRBJ2-7; 8 bases line up with TRBD2. Germline trimming cut 5 bases from V and 4 bases from J; bases unmatched to any gene: 14. CDR1 and CDR2 (germline): SGDLS, YYNGEE. CDR3 length: 16 residues. The CDR3 protein is CASSERSAGGLYEQYF. Written as DNA, the CDR3 is TGTGCCAGCAGTGAACGGTCGGCGGGAGGACTGTACGAGCAGTACTTC.

This chain uses TRBV20-1 with TRBJ1-1, with a weak D call TRBD1 (5 bases). The CDR3 length is 11 residues. V lost 3 bases to trimming and J lost 6 bases, with 8 bases between them. Germline-derived CDR1 and CDR2 are DFQATT and SNEGSKA (reference sequence). This CDR3 is CSASRAAEAFF. The CDR3 DNA reads as TGCAGTGCTAGCAGGGCGGCTGAAGCTTTCTTT.